This entry features one T cell receptor beta chain sequence. Antigen unknown. Each donor's status was that of a healthy bone marrow donor. The data belong to a study of cytomegalovirus exposure and HLA in healthy donors. Study findings and constraints: It was reportedly the case that the classifier diagnosed cytomegalovirus status with high specificity and sensitivity. Common viral pathogens (according to a later analysis) appeared linked to several of the most significant clusters. Cytomegalovirus-associated status was assigned to 164 TCR beta chains.

The CDR3 runs 18 residues. Germline trimming cut 1 base from V and 3 bases from J; bases unmatched to any gene: 9. CDR1 is SGHAT, CDR2 FQNNGV, per germline. PCR amplification relied on 60 Vbeta primers (plus 13 Jbeta primers). The data were produced by immunoSEQ multiplex PCR, yet TCRdb's version contains in-frame clones alone and is incomplete. The sample holds tens of thousands of clones, nearly 80% seen once. The chain is built from TRBV11-2 and TRBJ1-5; 10 nucleotides match TRBD1. The source is a man in his forties in good health and CMV-seronegative. The sequenced material came from PBMCs. The CDR3 reads CASSLGGTGEVVNQPQHF. In DNA form, the CDR3 reads TGTGCCAGCAGCTTAGGGGGGACAGGGGAGGTTGTCAATCAGCCCCAGCATTTT.